This is a list of T cell receptor beta chains from one sample in a study of blood T cell repertoires in COVID-19. Assay used: immunoSEQ multiplex PCR; TCRdb lists only in-frame clones, some missing. Of roughly 180,000 clones listed, 79% are singletons. Sequencing was done on a sample of peripheral blood. These TCRs come from a woman in her sixties or seventies with COVID-19, enrolled during active disease. CDR3s include the opening cysteine and the closing phenylalanine or tryptophan. D genes are given only for firm matches. Some rows mark clone size as missing; the rest say once, few, many or name a class of expanded clone.

CDR3 DNA | CDR3 protein | V gene | clone size | D gene | J gene
TGTGCCAGCAGCTTCCGGGAGGGCCGAGAGACCCAGTACTTC | CASSFREGRETQYF | TRBV9 | . | TRBD2 | TRBJ2-5
TGTGCCAGCAGGCCGGAGAGCACCGGGGAGCTGTTTTTT | CASRPESTGELFF | TRBV12-3/TRBV12-4 | . | . | TRBJ2-2
TGTGCCAGTAGTTACGAACTCGGGACAGCCCGCTATGGCTACACCTTC | CASSYELGTARYGYTF | TRBV19 | . | TRBD1 | TRBJ1-2
TGTGCCAGCAGCTTAGACAGGGTTAAAGGCTATGGCTACACCTTC | CASSLDRVKGYGYTF | TRBV11-2 | . | . | TRBJ1-2
TGTGCCAGCAGCTCTGATAGATACTCTGGAAACACCATATATTTT | CASSSDRYSGNTIYF | TRBV7-6 | . | . | TRBJ1-3
TGCGCCAGCAGCCAAGAGATCGGTGCCAACGTCCTGACTTTC | CASSQEIGANVLTF | TRBV4-3 | . | . | TRBJ2-6
TGTGCCAGCAGCTGGGGACTAGCGGGGGATACGCAGTATTTT | CASSWGLAGDTQYF | TRBV7-3 | . | TRBD2 | TRBJ2-3
TGTGCCAGCAGCTTAGATTCCAGGGGCGCAGATACGCAGTATTTT | CASSLDSRGADTQYF | TRBV11-2 | . | . | TRBJ2-3
TGTGCCAGCAGCCCTCGGTGGGGGAGGAATGAGCAGTTCTTC | CASSPRWGRNEQFF | TRBV11-1 | . | . | TRBJ2-1
TGTGCCAGCAGTCCGGAGACAGGGGCCTTTTTCGAGCAGTACTTC | CASSPETGAFFEQYF | TRBV28 | . | TRBD1 | TRBJ2-7
TGTGCCTGGAGTCCCGGGACTCACGGAGGCTACACCTTC | CAWSPGTHGGYTF | TRBV30 | . | . | TRBJ1-2
TGTGCCAGCAGCTTAGAAACAGCCGTTGGGGCCAACGTCCTGACTTTC | CASSLETAVGANVLTF | TRBV11-2 | . | . | TRBJ2-6
TGTGCCATCAGTGAGGGACTAGCGGTGCCCAATGAGCAGTTCTTC | CAISEGLAVPNEQFF | TRBV10-3 | . | TRBD2 | TRBJ2-1
TGTGCCAGCAGCAAAAGCTCCGTAGCTACGCAGTATTTT | CASSKSSVATQYF | TRBV21-1 | . | . | TRBJ2-3
TGTGCCAGCAGAGGTTTAGGGCAGGGCCCCTACGAGCAGTACTTC | CASRGLGQGPYEQYF | TRBV6-6 | . | . | TRBJ2-7
TGTGCCAGCAGCTTTCAACCTGGGACAGGGTCCTACGAGCAGTACTTC | CASSFQPGTGSYEQYF | TRBV7-6 | . | TRBD1 | TRBJ2-7
TGTGCCAGCAGCTTAGATTTTCCAGGCACCTCTGGAAACACCATATATTTT | CASSLDFPGTSGNTIYF | TRBV11-2 | . | . | TRBJ1-3
TGCGCCAGCAGCACAGGACTAGCGGGGACTGGGTACACCGGGGAGCTGTTTTTT | CASSTGLAGTGYTGELFF | TRBV5-1 | . | TRBD2 | TRBJ2-2
TGTGCCAGCAGTTTATCGGGGCAAGAGACCCAGTACTTC | CASSLSGQETQYF | TRBV12-3/TRBV12-4 | . | . | TRBJ2-5
TGTGCCAGCAGCTCCGCGAGATCCAATGAGCAGTTCTTC | CASSSARSNEQFF | TRBV9 | . | . | TRBJ2-1
TGTGCCAGCAGACTAGCGGCAACCTACGAGCAGTACTTC | CASRLAATYEQYF | TRBV6-6 | . | TRBD2 | TRBJ2-7
TGCAGTGCTAGTAGGGGACTAGCGCTGAGCACAGATACGCAGTATTTT | CSASRGLALSTDTQYF | TRBV20-1 | . | TRBD2 | TRBJ2-3
TGTGCCAGCAGCCAAGACCACAGAGCAACTAATGAAAAACTGTTTTTT | CASSQDHRATNEKLFF | TRBV3-1/TRBV3-2 | . | . | TRBJ1-4
TGTGCCAGCAGCGCGCAGGGGTTTTACTATGGCTACACCTTC | CASSAQGFYYGYTF | TRBV9 | . | . | TRBJ1-2
TGTGCCAGCAGTAAACTAGCGGGAAGTATTGGGGTTGGCACAGATACGCAGTATTTT | CASSKLAGSIGVGTDTQYF | TRBV28 | once | TRBD2 | TRBJ2-3
TGCGCCAGCAGCTTGGTCCCCGGTGCCAATGAGCAGTTCTTC | CASSLVPGANEQFF | TRBV5-1 | once | . | TRBJ2-1
TGTGCCAGCAGCCTCCGCTTCGTACGGGGCTACACCTTC | CASSLRFVRGYTF | TRBV3-1/TRBV3-2 | few | . | TRBJ1-2
TGTGCCAGCTCACCAGAAATTTCGGGACAGACCCGCATGGATACGCAGTATTTT | CASSPEISGQTRMDTQYF | TRBV18 | . | TRBD1 | TRBJ2-3
TGCGCCAGCAGCTCAGATCAGCCCCAGCATTTT | CASSSDQPQHF | TRBV5-1 | . | . | TRBJ1-5
TGTGCCAGCAGCTTAGGACAGTACTATGGCTACACCTTC | CASSLGQYYGYTF | TRBV7-9 | . | . | TRBJ1-2
TGTGCCAGCAGCTTGGGAATCGCGGGTTTGGAGACCCAGTACTTC | CASSLGIAGLETQYF | TRBV7-6 | . | . | TRBJ2-5
TGTGCCAGCAGCTTGGGGCAGGCCGGTAATAATTCACCCCTCCACTTT | CASSLGQAGNNSPLHF | TRBV3-1/TRBV3-2 | . | . | TRBJ1-6
TGCGCCAGCACCGAGGGTGGAGGACCGAAGATTGTCACTGAAGCTTTCTTT | CASTEGGGPKIVTEAFF | TRBV10-2 | few | . | TRBJ1-1
TGTGCCAGCAGCTGGACTAGCGGGGGGAACACCGGGGAGCTGTTTTTT | CASSWTSGGNTGELFF | TRBV7-2 | . | TRBD2 | TRBJ2-2
TGTGCCAGCAGTTTATCGCAGGTTTGGACAGGGCCGAACACCGGGGAGCTGTTTTTT | CASSLSQVWTGPNTGELFF | TRBV27 | . | TRBD1 | TRBJ2-2
TGTGCCAGCCTTGGGGGGAGCTCTGGAAACACCATATATTTT | CASLGGSSGNTIYF | TRBV28 | . | . | TRBJ1-3
TGTGCCAGCAACCGGGAGCCCACAGATACGCAGTATTTT | CASNREPTDTQYF | TRBV9 | few | . | TRBJ2-3
TGTGCCAGCAGCCCGATTAGGAGCTCCTACAATGAGCAGTTCTTC | CASSPIRSSYNEQFF | TRBV11-2 | . | . | TRBJ2-1
TGTGCCAGCACCAGGGGTTCAAGGGATACGCAGTATTTT | CASTRGSRDTQYF | TRBV6-5 | . | . | TRBJ2-3
TGCGCCAGCAGCCAGGGAGGGGCCAGCAATCAGCCCCAGCATTTT | CASSQGGASNQPQHF | TRBV4-1 | . | . | TRBJ1-5
TGCAGCCGACTAGGCGGGGAGACCCAGTACTTC | CSRLGGETQYF | TRBV20-1 | . | . | TRBJ2-5
TGTGCCAGCAGTTCAGGGGGCGCGTCAGGAAACACCATATATTTT | CASSSGGASGNTIYF | TRBV5-4 | . | TRBD1 | TRBJ1-3
TGTGCCAGCAGCATGTGGACAGGGGGCACCTACAATGAGCAGTTCTTC | CASSMWTGGTYNEQFF | TRBV5-6 | once | TRBD1 | TRBJ2-1
TGTGCCAGCAGCTCTTCTCGGAGAGGAGAGACCCAGTACTTC | CASSSSRRGETQYF | TRBV7-2 | . | . | TRBJ2-5
TGTGCCAGCAGCCAAGAGAGCGGCACCTTCTCCTACAATGAGCAGTTCTTC | CASSQESGTFSYNEQFF | TRBV4-2 | . | . | TRBJ2-1
TGTGCCAGCAGGTCTGACAGGGGGTCCTACGAGCAGTACTTC | CASRSDRGSYEQYF | TRBV5-4 | . | TRBD1 | TRBJ2-7
TGTGCCAGCAGGGGACAGTTACCCAGTACGCAGTATTTT | CASRGQLPSTQYF | TRBV6-5 | . | TRBD1 | TRBJ2-3
TGTGCCAGCAGCTTGGGGGCCGGGGGGGGATCCTACAATGAGCAGTTCTTC | CASSLGAGGGSYNEQFF | TRBV5-4 | . | TRBD2 | TRBJ2-1
TGTGCCAGCAGCCAAGATCTAGCGGGAGGGCGCGAGCAGTACTTC | CASSQDLAGGREQYF | TRBV3-1/TRBV3-2 | . | TRBD2 | TRBJ2-7
TGTGCCAGCAGCTCCTTAGGGGGAAACACTGAAGCTTTCTTT | CASSSLGGNTEAFF | TRBV6-2/TRBV6-3 | . | . | TRBJ1-1
TGCGCCAGCAGTTACGTGGCAACAGGGTTCTCCGGGGAGCTGTTTTTT | CASSYVATGFSGELFF | TRBV5-1 | . | . | TRBJ2-2
TGTGCCATCAGTGGAATGGGCAGGGGACCAGTGTACGAGCAGTACTTC | CAISGMGRGPVYEQYF | TRBV10-3 | many | . | TRBJ2-7
TGTGCCAGCAGTCATACAGGGTACACCGGGGAGCTGTTTTTT | CASSHTGYTGELFF | TRBV27 | . | . | TRBJ2-2
TGTGCCAGCAAGGATGCAGGGTCCAATCAGCCCCAGCATTTT | CASKDAGSNQPQHF | TRBV6-5 | . | . | TRBJ1-5
TGTGCCAGCAGTGAAAGGGCGCCGGCGGGGGAGTCACCCCTCCACTTT | CASSERAPAGESPLHF | TRBV2 | . | . | TRBJ1-6